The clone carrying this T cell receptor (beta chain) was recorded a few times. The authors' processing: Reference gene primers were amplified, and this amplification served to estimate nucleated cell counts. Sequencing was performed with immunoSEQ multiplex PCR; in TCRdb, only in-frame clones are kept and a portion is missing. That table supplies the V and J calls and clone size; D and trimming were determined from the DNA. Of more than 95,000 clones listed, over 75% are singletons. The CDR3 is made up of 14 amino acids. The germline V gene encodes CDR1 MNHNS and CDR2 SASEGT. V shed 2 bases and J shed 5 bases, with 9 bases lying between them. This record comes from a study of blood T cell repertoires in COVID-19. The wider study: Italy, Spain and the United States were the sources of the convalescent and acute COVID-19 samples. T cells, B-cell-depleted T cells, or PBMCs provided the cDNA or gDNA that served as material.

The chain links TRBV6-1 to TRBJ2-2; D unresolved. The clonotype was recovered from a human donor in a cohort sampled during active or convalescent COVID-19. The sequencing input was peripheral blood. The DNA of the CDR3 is TGTGCCAGCAGTGAAAAAGAGGAAACCGGGGAGCTGTTTTTT. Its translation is CASSEKEETGELFF.